These 18 T cell receptor beta chains came from one sample sequenced in a study of blood T cell repertoires in COVID-19. Clones were sequenced by immunoSEQ multiplex PCR, and TCRdb holds only the in-frame ones, with some missing. Of 250,000 to 300,000 clones in the sample, around 87% are singletons; the top ten hold 3.6%. Sequencing was performed on peripheral blood. The receptors were sampled from a man aged 18 to 30 with active or convalescent COVID-19.

The rearrangement uses TRBV29-1 and TRBJ2-2; D not resolved. Germline CDR1 SQVTM, CDR2 ANQGSEA. The ends were cut back, 3 bases at V and 1 base at J, with 6 bases in the middle. The length of the CDR3 is 13 residues. The CDR3 sequence: CSVETQNTGELFF. The CDR3, as DNA: TGCAGCGTTGAGACACAGAACACCGGGGAGCTGTTTTTT.

V gene TRBV7-7 combines with J gene TRBJ1-4, with D possibly being TRBD1 (5 bases). Germline V lookup: CDR1 SSHAT, CDR2 FNYEAQ (reference sequence). The V and J ends lost 6 bases and 0 bases respectively, with 11 bases between them. CDR3 size: 15 residues. CDR3 in amino acids: CASSPLRATNEKLFF. In DNA form, the CDR3 reads TGTGCCAGCAGTCCTCTCAGGGCAACTAATGAAAAACTGTTTTTT.

CDR3 in DNA: TGTGCCAGCAGCCCCGGACAGGTCAACACTGAAGCTTTCTTT. Translating gives CASSPGQVNTEAFF. The chain has TRBV13 and TRBJ1-1; 7 bases are a match to TRBD1. CDR3 size: 14 residues. Germline trimming cut 5 bases from V and 2 bases from J; bases unmatched to any gene: 5. Germline V gene sequence: CDR1 PRHDT, CDR2 FYEKMQ (reference sequence).

The chain links TRBV7-9 to TRBJ2-1; 10 bases are a match to TRBD1. The CDR3 consists of 12 residues. The junction had 6 bases not matched to a gene; V was cut back by 11 bases and J by 8 bases. Germline CDR1 reads SEHNR; CDR2 reads FQNEAQ (reference sequence). The CDR3 region has the DNA TGTGCCGGGGACAGGGGAGGGGATGAGCAGTTCTTC. The encoded protein is CAGDRGGDEQFF.

V and J are TRBV28 and TRBJ2-1; 9 nucleotides agree with TRBD2. V shed 4 bases, J shed 9 bases, and the junction held 16 bases outside the gene matches. Germline V CDR1 and CDR2: MDHEN, SYDVKM. This CDR3 has 17 residues. The CDR3 nucleotides are TGTGCCAGCAGTTCTACTGTCGCGGGGGGGCAATGGAGTGAGCAGTTCTTC. The encoded protein is CASSSTVAGGQWSEQFF.

This chain connects TRBV5-4 to TRBJ2-5; 9 bases match TRBD1. V trimming: 2 bases; J trimming: 3 bases; junction bases outside the gene matches: 8. Germline V gives CDR1 SGHNT, CDR2 YYREEE (reference sequence). The CDR3 has 16 amino acids. CDR3 protein: CASSFDVGQGKETQYF. The CDR3 DNA is TGTGCCAGCAGCTTTGATGTGGGACAGGGAAAAGAGACCCAGTACTTC.

V gene TRBV4-1 combines with J gene TRBJ2-1; tentatively, D is TRBD2 (5 bases). The germline gives CDR1 MGHRA, CDR2 YSYEKL. V was cut by 4 bases and J by 9 bases, with 22 bases left in between. This CDR3 comprises 16 residues. CDR3: CASSPADLGLTGEQFF. The CDR3 DNA reads as TGCGCCAGCAGCCCCGCGGACTTGGGCCTCACCGGTGAGCAGTTCTTC.

The chain is built from TRBV15 and TRBJ1-5, with TRBD1 matching over 10 bases. CDR1 is LNHNV and CDR2 is YYDKDF in the germline V gene (reference sequence). CDR3 length: 17 amino acids. V lost 0 bases to trimming and J lost 3 bases; unmatched junction nucleotides: 5. The CDR3 bases are TGTGCCACCAGCAGAGATAGGGGGACAGGGGACAATCAGCCCCAGCATTTT. This gives the protein CATSRDRGTGDNQPQHF.

The rearrangement links TRBV16 to TRBJ1-5, with D maybe TRBD1 (5 bases). The CDR3 spans 16 residues. Per the germline V gene, CDR1 is KGHSY and CDR2 is FQNENV. Trimming cost V 2 bases and J 3 bases, with 14 bases left between them. The CDR3 DNA sequence: TGTGCCAGCAGCCAAGGGGGGGGGTTCCCCAATCAGCCCCAGCATTTT. Amino acids: CASSQGGGFPNQPQHF.

The chain couples TRBV6-2 or TRBV6-3 to TRBJ1-5; 9 bases are a match to TRBD1. Germline lookup yields CDR1 MNHEY and CDR2 SVGEGT. The CDR3 runs to 17 residues. Trimming removed 5 bases from V and 0 bases from J; junction bases left unmatched: 8. The CDR3 DNA follows: TGTGCCAGCAGTATCCGGGACAGGGCGTTTAGCAATCAGCCCCAGCATTTT. Encoded protein: CASSIRDRAFSNQPQHF.

CDR3 in DNA: TGTGCCAGCAGCGGGAGGGGCACTGAAGCTTTCTTT. The encoded protein is CASSGRGTEAFF. The chain has TRBV5-4 and TRBJ1-1; D possibly corresponds to TRBD1 (5 bases). CDR3 size: 12 residues. Trimming took 4 bases from V and 4 from J, leaving 8 bases between them. Germline values: CDR1 SGHNT, CDR2 YYREEE (reference sequence).

The chain uses TRBV19 and TRBJ1-1; D is uncertain. The CDR3 is 15 amino acids. Trimming cost V 3 bases and J 1 base, with 12 bases left between them. CDR1 is LNHDA, CDR2 SQIVND, per germline (reference sequence). The CDR3 is CASSIWTEGNTEAFF. CDR3 bases: TGTGCCAGTAGTATTTGGACCGAGGGGAACACTGAAGCTTTCTTT.

J is TRBJ2-3 and V is TRBV5-4; D call uncertain. Trimming removed 3 bases at V and 1 base at J, with 6 bases between. The CDR3 covers 13 residues. Germline values: CDR1 SGHNT, CDR2 YYREEE (reference sequence). The CDR3 region has the DNA TGTGCCAGCAGCTCCCCGGGCACAGATACGCAGTATTTT. This codes for CASSSPGTDTQYF.

The chain combines TRBV10-3 with TRBJ1-4; 8 bases are a match to TRBD1. Per germline, CDR1 ENHRY and CDR2 SYGVKD. The V and J ends lost 4 bases and 5 bases, in that order; junction bases with no gene match: 6. The CDR3 loop spans 15 amino acids. The CDR3: CAISVGQAENEKLFF. Here the CDR3 DNA reads TGTGCCATCAGTGTGGGACAGGCCGAGAATGAAAAACTGTTTTTT.

The chain is built from TRBV18 and TRBJ2-7; unclear D gene. Trimming pared 3 bases from V and 0 bases from J, leaving 9 bases between. The CDR3 totals 14 residues. The V gene's germline CDR1 is KGHSH and CDR2 LQKENI. This CDR3 reads CASSPSFSSYEQYF. The CDR3 DNA reads TGTGCCAGCTCACCGTCTTTCAGCTCCTACGAGCAGTACTTC. Complete variable domain (other parts from reference TRBV18 and TRBJ2-7): NAGVMQNPRHLVRRRGQEARLRCSPMKGHSHVYWYRQLPEEGLKFMVYLQKENIIDESGMPKERFSAEFPKEGPSILRIQQVVRGDSAAYFCASSPSFSSYEQYFGPGTRLTVT.

The V gene is TRBV2, the J gene TRBJ2-7, with D possibly being TRBD1 (5 bases). Trimming removed 6 bases at V and 6 bases at J, with 9 bases between. CDR1 and CDR2 (germline): SNHLY, FYNNEI. CDR3 length equals 11 residues. The CDR3 DNA reads TGTGCCAGCAGCCCAGGGTTCGAGCAGTACTTC. This sequence encodes CASSPGFEQYF.

This chain joins TRBV3-1 (or the pseudogene TRBV3-2) and TRBJ1-3, with D unclear. V was cut by 4 bases and J by 0 bases, with 13 bases left in between. CDR1 is LGHDT, CDR2 YNNKEL, per germline (reference sequence). CDR3 length equals 16 residues. CDR3: CASSRNAGNSGNTIYF. The CDR3 DNA sequence: TGTGCCAGCAGCCGGAACGCAGGTAACTCTGGAAACACCATATATTTT.

Written as DNA, the CDR3 is TGCAGCGTCCGCCCTAGCGGGAGCTTCAATGAGCAGTTCTTC. Protein sequence: CSVRPSGSFNEQFF. V gene TRBV29-1 combines with J gene TRBJ2-1; 10 bases are a match to TRBD2. The germline V gene has CDR1 SQVTM and CDR2 ANQGSEA. Losses at the gene ends were 6 bases for V and 6 bases for J; bases not matched to a gene: 8. The CDR3 runs to 14 residues.